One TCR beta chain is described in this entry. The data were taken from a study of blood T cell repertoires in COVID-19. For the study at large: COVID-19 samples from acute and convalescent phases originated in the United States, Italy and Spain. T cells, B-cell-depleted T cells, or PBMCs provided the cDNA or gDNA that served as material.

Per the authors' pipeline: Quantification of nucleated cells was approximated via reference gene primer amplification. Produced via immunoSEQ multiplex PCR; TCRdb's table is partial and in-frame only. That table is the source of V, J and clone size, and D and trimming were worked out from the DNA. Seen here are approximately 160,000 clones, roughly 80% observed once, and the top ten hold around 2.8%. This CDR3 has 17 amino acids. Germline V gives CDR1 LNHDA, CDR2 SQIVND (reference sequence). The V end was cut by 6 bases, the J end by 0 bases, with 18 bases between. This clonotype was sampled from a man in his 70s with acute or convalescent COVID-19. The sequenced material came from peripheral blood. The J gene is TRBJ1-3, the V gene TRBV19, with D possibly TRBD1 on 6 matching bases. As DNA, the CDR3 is TGTGCCAGTAGGCCGACAGGACTCGAGAGCTCTGGAAACACCATATATTTT. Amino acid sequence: CASRPTGLESSGNTIYF.